One and the same sample provided the 25 T cell receptor beta chains below, sequenced in a study of response to subunit inactivated influenza vaccine (dated by TCRdb to about 2018). The library was produced with RT-PCR. Sequencing used an Illumina HiSeq 2500. The raw public reads went through TCRdb reprocessing: fastp at Q25, MiXCR clone calling, in-frame beta chains kept. Each entry is one CDR3 protein sequence, shown with its most common DNA and genes. The sample yields around 570,000 distinct CDR3 sequences; under 9% were counted once. The ten largest clones take up 13% of the sample. Here the sequenced sample was PBMCs from blood, taken 23 to 25 months after vaccination. Every receptor here comes from a man between 50 and 75 years old who received an inactivated influenza vaccine. Donor details come from another sample of the same person, matched by shared clones.

There are a few counts of this clonotype. J is TRBJ1-5 and V is TRBV30; no reliable D call. The CDR3 runs 13 residues. V lost 5 bases, J lost 5 bases, and 13 bases lay in between. Looked up from germline, CDR1 is GTSNPN and CDR2 is SVGIG (reference sequence). The CDR3 DNA reads TGTGCCTGGGGCCATTCCCACTATCAGCCCCAGCATTTT. As protein: CAWGHSHYQPQHF. The whole variable domain, filled in from reference TRBV30 and TRBJ1-5, reads SQTIHQWPATLVQPVGSPLSLECTVEGTSNPNLYWYRQAAGRGLQLLFYSVGIGQISSEVPQNLSASRPQDRQFILSSKKLLLSDSGFYLCAWGHSHYQPQHFGDGTRLSIL.

About this clonotype itself: The junction differs from germline at one of its ends, possibly a read error. The chain recombines TRBV7-8 with TRBJ2-3; D unclear. The CDR3 is 12 residues long. CDR1 is SGHVS, CDR2 FQNEAQ, per germline. CDR3 nucleotide sequence: TGTGCCAGAAGCTTAATGGGGGATACGCAGTATTTT. Translating gives CARSLMGDTQYF.

This clonotype turned up a few times. The chain recombines TRBV6-1 with TRBJ1-1; TRBD1 matches 12 bases. CDR3 length: 16 amino acids. Germline trimming cut 5 bases from V and 3 bases from J; bases unmatched to any gene: 7. Germline V gives CDR1 MNHNS, CDR2 SASEGT. The CDR3 spells CASSRGQGAFDTEAFF. The CDR3 region has the DNA TGTGCCAGCAGTAGGGGACAGGGGGCGTTTGACACTGAAGCTTTCTTT.

This clonotype was counted between two and nine times. The chain joins TRBV12-3 or TRBV12-4 to TRBJ1-1; no reliable D call. The V gene lost 6 bases and the J gene lost 1 base, with 15 bases spanning the gap. The CDR3 loop spans 15 amino acids. CDR3 residues: CASRGGRIRNTEAFF. CDR3 coding DNA: TGTGCCAGCAGGGGCGGTCGGATAAGGAACACTGAAGCTTTCTTT.

CDR3 residues: CASSQNLPLLGSYEQYF. CDR3 nucleotides: TGCGCCAGCAGCCAGAACCTCCCACTCCTAGGGTCCTACGAGCAGTACTTC. The V gene is TRBV4-1, the J gene TRBJ2-7; D is uncertain. V was trimmed by 3 bases and J by 1 base, leaving 19 bases between them. The CDR3 totals 17 residues. Germline assignment: CDR1 MGHRA and CDR2 YSYEKL.

This clonotype was observed a few times. In DNA form, the CDR3 reads TGTGCCAGCTCACTACAGAGGACTAGCGGGAGACCCCAAGAGACCCAGTACTTC. This sequence encodes CASSLQRTSGRPQETQYF. V usage is TRBV18 and J usage is TRBJ2-5; 13 bases agree with TRBD2. Germline V gives CDR1 KGHSH, CDR2 LQKENI. J was trimmed by 1 base and V by 4 bases; bases with no gene match: 9. The CDR3 spans 18 residues.

The V and J genes are TRBV28 and TRBJ2-5, with D possibly matching TRBD1 (5 bases). CDR1 and CDR2 (germline): MDHEN, SYDVKM. The CDR3 has 13 amino acids. Deletions cut 5 bases from V and 2 bases from J, with 9 bases between. The CDR3 region is CASSGHIQETQYF. The CDR3 coding sequence is TGTGCCAGCAGTGGACATATACAAGAGACCCAGTACTTC.

There are a few counts of this clonotype. This chain joins TRBV18 and TRBJ2-2; no definite D call. The CDR3 length is 14 residues. Germline V lookup: CDR1 KGHSH, CDR2 LQKENI. Trimming took 2 bases from V and 4 from J, leaving 8 bases between them. CDR3 in DNA: TGTGCCAGCTCACCAAGAGATTCCACCGGGGAGCTGTTTTTT. Translating gives CASSPRDSTGELFF. The variable domain in full, with the rest retrieved from reference TRBV18 and TRBJ2-2, is NAGVMQNPRHLVRRRGQEARLRCSPMKGHSHVYWYRQLPEEGLKFMVYLQKENIIDESGMPKERFSAEFPKEGPSILRIQQVVRGDSAAYFCASSPRDSTGELFFGEGSRLTVL.

The sample holds many counts of this clonotype. The chain recombines TRBV20-1 with TRBJ2-7; 7 bases match TRBD1. The CDR3 has 16 amino acids. Germline V gives CDR1 DFQATT, CDR2 SNEGSKA (reference sequence). Trimming removed 1 base from V and 7 bases from J; junction bases left unmatched: 16. In nucleotides, the CDR3 is TGCAGTGCTAGAGGGTCCCGACAGGGCACTTTATGGGAGCAGTACTTC. Translation: CSARGSRQGTLWEQYF.

The V and J genes are TRBV4-1 and TRBJ2-5; maybe TRBD2 (6 bases). CDR1 MGHRA and CDR2 YSYEKL come from the germline V gene. Trimming shortened V by 1 base and J by 9 bases, and 15 bases separated the two germline ends. The CDR3 length is 14 residues. The CDR3 reads CASSQASLGGAQYF. The CDR3 DNA follows: TGCGCCAGCAGCCAAGCGTCGTTGGGAGGTGCCCAGTACTTC.

The chain couples TRBV10-3 to TRBJ2-5, with D perhaps matching TRBD1 (6 bases). Per the germline V gene, CDR1 is ENHRY and CDR2 is SYGVKD. V shed 3 bases and J shed 5 bases, with 13 bases lying between them. The CDR3 is 14 residues long. The CDR3 here is CAISDTGFVETQYF. The CDR3 DNA sequence: TGTGCCATCAGTGATACAGGGTTTGTGGAGACCCAGTACTTC.

This clonotype was observed a few times. This rearrangement joins TRBV5-1 to TRBJ1-2, with 8 bases matching TRBD1. CDR1 is SGHRS and CDR2 is YFSETQ in the germline V gene. The V and J ends lost 0 bases and 4 bases, in that order; junction bases with no gene match: 8. This CDR3 spans 16 amino acids. CDR3 in DNA: TGCGCCAGCAGCTTGGCGCCGGGACAGGAGCCCTATGGCTACACCTTC. Its translation is CASSLAPGQEPYGYTF.

J is TRBJ2-1 and V is TRBV5-6, with TRBD2 matching 9 bases. Germline-derived CDR1 and CDR2 are SGHDT and YYEEEE. Losses at the gene ends were 2 bases for V and 7 bases for J; bases not matched to a gene: 7. The CDR3 totals 15 residues. For the CDR3, the DNA is TGTGCCAGCAGCTTCCTCAGCGGGGGGCGGAATGAGCAGTTCTTC. Amino acid sequence: CASSFLSGGRNEQFF.

The V and J genes are TRBV7-6 and TRBJ2-7; TRBD1 matches at 10 bases. This CDR3 spans 14 amino acids. The V and J ends lost 4 bases and 7 bases, in that order; junction bases with no gene match: 7. Per the germline V gene, CDR1 is SGHVS and CDR2 is FNYEAQ. The CDR3 protein is CASSSSGTGEEQYF. The CDR3 DNA reads TGTGCCAGCAGCTCCTCCGGGACAGGGGAGGAGCAGTACTTC.

V usage is TRBV10-3 and J usage is TRBJ2-2, with a possible D match to TRBD1 (5 bases). The V and J ends lost 0 bases and 3 bases respectively, with 8 bases between them. CDR1 is ENHRY and CDR2 is SYGVKD in the germline V gene. CDR3 length: 15 amino acids. The CDR3 sequence: CAISESAGYTGELFF. CDR3 DNA: TGTGCCATCAGTGAGTCGGCAGGGTACACCGGGGAGCTGTTTTTT.

This chain connects TRBV4-1 to TRBJ1-5; TRBD1 is a possible D gene (5 bases). Germline CDR1 reads MGHRA; CDR2 reads YSYEKL. The CDR3 extends over 17 amino acids. V gave up 3 bases and J gave up 2 bases, with 17 bases separating them. In DNA form, the CDR3 reads TGCGCCAGCAGCCAGTTGGGGCCAGTGATCGGCAATCAGCCCCAGCATTTT. This gives the protein CASSQLGPVIGNQPQHF.

There are a few counts of this clonotype. This sequence joins TRBV3-1 and TRBJ1-2; D gene unclear. The V end lost 0 bases, the J end lost 4 bases, and 6 bases lay between the germline ends. This CDR3 is built from 13 residues. The germline gives CDR1 LGHDT, CDR2 YNNKEL (reference sequence). The CDR3 sequence: CASSQEQLYGYTF. The CDR3 nucleotides are TGTGCCAGCAGCCAAGAACAGCTCTATGGCTACACCTTC.

This chain joins TRBV11-2 and TRBJ2-3; 10 bases are a match to TRBD2. With 5 bases clipped from V and 3 bases from J, the junction kept 5 bases outside the gene matches. CDR1 and CDR2 from the germline V gene are SGHAT and FQNNGV. The CDR3 totals 15 residues. The CDR3 DNA reads TGTGCCAGCAGCCTAGCGGGGGCCACAACAGATACGCAGTATTTT. Its protein product is CASSLAGATTDTQYF.

This clonotype was observed at least ten times. V and J are TRBV7-8 and TRBJ2-1; D is ambiguous. Germline assignment: CDR1 SGHVS and CDR2 FQNEAQ. Trimming stripped 2 bases from V and 0 bases from J, with 11 bases between. CDR3 length equals 16 residues. CDR3 DNA: TGTGCCAGCAGCTTAAGTTCCTGGAGCTCCTACAATGAGCAGTTCTTC. Translating it yields CASSLSSWSSYNEQFF.

A few counts support this clonotype. The chain couples TRBV4-2 to TRBJ2-7; TRBD2 is a possible D gene (6 bases). V gave up 0 bases and J gave up 2 bases, with 14 bases separating them. Germline values: CDR1 LGHNA, CDR2 YNFKEQ. The CDR3 sequence is 16 residues long. Here the CDR3 reads CASSQEGTPTTYEQYF. The DNA for the CDR3 is TGTGCCAGCAGCCAAGAAGGGACTCCCACCACCTACGAGCAGTACTTC.

This sequence joins TRBV10-3 and TRBJ2-5; D gene uncertain. Germline loops: CDR1 ENHRY, CDR2 SYGVKD. The CDR3 is 14 amino acids. Trimming took off 0 bases at V and 3 bases at J, with 8 bases between the two ends. The DNA of the CDR3 is TGTGCCATCAGTGAGTCGTACAGCGAAGAGACCCAGTACTTC. Translated, it gives CAISESYSEETQYF.

This clonotype was observed a few times. The limits of the CDR3 on the DNA are not certain, so only TCRdb's listed CDR3 is given. This CDR3 is CSVARGATPAF. The J gene is TRBJ1-2, the V gene TRBV29-1; TRBD1 is the table's D call and was not checked against the DNA. Germline values: CDR1 SQVTM, CDR2 ANQGSEA. The CDR3 has 11 residues if both end residues are counted.

The chain links TRBV27 to TRBJ2-3, with a tentative D call TRBD2 (6 bases). Germline loops: CDR1 MNHEY, CDR2 SMNVEV (reference sequence). The CDR3 covers 19 residues. V was shortened by 2 bases and J by 1 base, with 22 bases between the two germline ends. CDR3: CASSLKGNLGRGGTDTQYF. The CDR3 nucleotides are TGTGCCAGCAGTTTAAAGGGGAATCTCGGGAGAGGGGGCACAGATACGCAGTATTTT.

The chain recombines TRBV3-1 with TRBJ1-5; unclear D gene. Trimming removed 1 base from V and 3 bases from J, with 4 bases in between. This CDR3 spans 13 amino acids. CDR1 LGHDT and CDR2 YNNKEL come from the germline V gene (reference sequence). The CDR3 reads CASSQAANQPQHF. The CDR3 DNA follows: TGTGCCAGCAGCCAAGCGGCCAATCAGCCCCAGCATTTT.

This clonotype was observed a handful of times. The J gene is TRBJ2-2, the V gene TRBV4-1; tentatively, D is TRBD1 or TRBD2 (5 bases each). Germline lookup yields CDR1 MGHRA and CDR2 YSYEKL. V was trimmed by 6 bases and J by 1 base, leaving 15 bases between them. The CDR3 length is 16 residues. The CDR3 nucleotides read TGCGCCAGCAGGCCCACCTTGAGGGGGAACACCGGGGAGCTGTTTTTT. Translating gives CASRPTLRGNTGELFF.